Many counts were recorded for the clone carrying this T cell receptor beta chain. Its antigen is not known. Using unique molecular identifiers, the investigators prepared the TCRbeta library. One entry per CDR3 protein, called by TCRdb with MiXCR from the PCR reads. Of about 170,000 distinct CDR3 sequences listed, around 10% are singletons. The record originates from a study of T-cell reconstitution after alpha-beta-depleted transplantation in children. Study-level points and caveats: Roughly two months post-transplant, alpha-beta T cells reportedly originated from several hundred graft clones that had expanded. Some patients showed high day-60 TCRbeta diversity, which derived from surviving recipient T cells and thymic progenitors. At the one-year point after transplant, T-cell counts and TCRbeta diversity were found to come mostly from T cells that had been newly produced.

This TCR was recovered from a boy aged 2-9 years with acute myeloid leukemia, due to receive a stem cell transplant. The sample here was PBMCs, taken before TCRalphabeta/CD19-depleted stem cell transplant.

As DNA, the CDR3 is TGCAGTGCTAGTAAAGGGGCGAGCACCGGGGAGCTGTTTTTT. Protein sequence: CSASKGASTGELFF. The rearrangement links TRBV20-1 to TRBJ2-2; D is possibly TRBD1 (5 bases). CDR1 DFQATT and CDR2 SNEGSKA come from the germline V gene (reference sequence). Trimming stripped 3 bases from V and 4 bases from J, with 12 bases between. The CDR3 runs 14 residues.